Sequencing of this TCR beta chain was carried out in a study of T cells after yellow fever vaccination. The CDR3 loop spans 18 amino acids. Germline V gene lookup returns CDR1 SGHAT and CDR2 FQNNGV. The junction had 18 bases not matched to a gene; V was cut back by 5 bases and J by 6 bases. Study-level points and caveats: Among primary-vaccination clones, most reappeared after the booster, at 95% to 96% for CD4 and under 90% for CD8.

Points on this clonotype: Its specificity is unknown.

Each CDR3 protein gets one entry after TCRdb re-called the 5' RACE reads with MiXCR. The data contain around 250,000 distinct CDR3 sequences, 6.9% of them seen just once; the ten biggest clones take up approximately 0.85%. V is TRBV11-2 and J is TRBJ2-4; 8 bases are a match to TRBD1. The sequencing here drew on CD4+ T cells sorted from PBMCs, taken 15 days after the yellow fever booster vaccination. The clonotype was recovered from a man aged 25 to 40 who received the YFV17D yellow fever vaccine. The CDR3 nucleotides are TGTGCCAGCAGCATAAGGGTAAACAGGGGGTCGAGAGGAAACATTCAGTACTTC. Its protein is CASSIRVNRGSRGNIQYF. The complete variable domain, with remaining parts taken from reference TRBV11-2 and TRBJ2-4, reads EAGVAQSPRYKIIEKRQSVAFWCNPISGHATLYWYQQILGQGPKLLIQFQNNGVVDDSQLPKDRFSAERLKGVDSTLKIQPAKLEDSAVYLCASSIRVNRGSRGNIQYFGAGTRLSVL.